This entry describes one T cell receptor (beta chain). Its antigen is unknown. No per-base quality is available; no much larger clone lies one base away. To sequence the TCRbeta CDR3 region, genomic DNA was isolated from the sorted cells. TCRbeta CDR3 regions were sequenced using the immunoSEQ Assay. TCRdb's version of the immuneACCESS table is confined to in-frame rearrangements and falls short of the full clone set. An unresolved V gene accounts for under half of the shortfall where checked; the remainder is of unknown origin. For this sample there are about 70,000 clones; around 90% appear just once. Over 6% of the sample comes from the top ten. Measured from the cysteine to the phenylalanine, the CDR3 is 17 residues long. Only CDR3 DNA is held: 51 bases, read in frame from base 1. The CDR1 and CDR2 encoded by the germline V gene are LGHNA and YSLEER. V sheds 0 bases and J sheds 6 bases, leaving 20 bases between their ends.

These data are taken from a study of OX40 agonist ivuxolimab in advanced cancers. The study in broad terms: Ivuxolimab was an agonistic, fully human IgG2 monoclonal antibody directed against OX40 (CD134), a costimulatory receptor. Patients were allowed to have had prior anti-PD-1, anti-PD-L1 or anti-CTLA-4 therapy, and around two fifths of the dose-escalation patients had been treated with checkpoint inhibitors. Among the roughly 52 dose-escalation patients, about 19 had hepatocellular carcinoma, some 15 melanoma, 9 renal cell carcinoma and 9 head and neck cancer. The purpose of peripheral TCRbeta sequencing was to test whether ivuxolimab changed TCR sequence diversity and led to clonal T-cell expansion. The paper reports the monotherapy dose-escalation portion (N of about 52 patients) of the phase I ivuxolimab trial. In the dose-escalation cohort, around four fifths of patients were male, and the mean age was approximately 60 years with a range of roughly 20 to 80. Partial responses occurred in three dose-escalation patients: two with cutaneous melanoma and one with hepatocellular carcinoma. Intravenous ivuxolimab was administered to patients every 2 weeks at six dose levels: 0.01, 0.1, 0.3, 1.5, 3 and 10 mg/kg.

The trial excluded patients who had a history of autoimmune disease or who were on systemic immunosuppression. Peripheral blood for TCR sequencing was collected from all dose cohorts at baseline, on cycle 4 day 1, and on cycle 7 day 1. Samples came from an open-label, multicenter, first-in-human phase I dose-escalation trial of ivuxolimab. The trial enrolled adults with locally advanced or metastatic head and neck squamous cell, hepatocellular, melanoma or renal cell carcinoma. CD4+ and CD8+ T cells were sorted separately from peripheral blood before TCR sequencing. General findings and caveats noted by the study authors: After ivuxolimab, CD8+ T cells had more expanded clones than CD4+ T cells on average. The antigen specificity of the clonally expanded peripheral T cells was not determined. In the 0.1-3.0 mg/kg groups, partial responders were among the patients with the lowest normalized peripheral clonal expansion, particularly in CD8+ T cells. Low levels of normalized T-cell clonal expansion were also seen in some nonresponding patients. Clonal expansion of both CD4+ and CD8+ blood T cells was observed from baseline to week 6 at doses 0.1 to 3.0 mg/kg.

The sample here was CD4+ or CD8+ T cells sorted from blood, taken in a trial of the OX40 agonist ivuxolimab. This clonotype originated in an adult with an advanced solid tumor such as melanoma, head and neck, liver or kidney cancer. The rearrangement combines TRBV4-3 with TRBJ1-1; the best D guess is TRBD1, with 5 bases matching. The CDR3 region has the sequence CASSQDGRLSLGPEAFF. The sequence in DNA is TGCGCCAGCAGCCAAGACGGCAGACTAAGTTTGGGACCTGAAGCTTTCTTT.